Sequencing of this TCR beta chain was carried out in a study of shared clonotypes between healthy human individuals. The germline V gene has CDR1 SGHNT and CDR2 YYREEE (reference sequence). V was clipped by 1 base and J by 3 bases, with 11 bases between them. The CDR3 contains 14 residues. The protocol was immunoSEQ multiplex PCR, while the TCRdb copy is restricted to in-frame clones and leaves out a portion. This sample has about 480,000 clones, with less than 85% found just once. Findings of the study overall: Donor clonotype sharing was expected to depend on sequencing depth.

Concerning this clone itself: Its antigen is still unknown.

The sample comprised PBMCs. The chain combines TRBV5-4 with TRBJ2-7; a weak D match, TRBD1 (6 bases). This clonotype was obtained from a woman in her forties in good health. Some clones in this sample may be carry-over from other donors' samples. In nucleotides, the CDR3 is TGTGCCAGCAGCTTGAAGGGACACAGCTACGAGCAGTACTTC. It specifies CASSLKGHSYEQYF.